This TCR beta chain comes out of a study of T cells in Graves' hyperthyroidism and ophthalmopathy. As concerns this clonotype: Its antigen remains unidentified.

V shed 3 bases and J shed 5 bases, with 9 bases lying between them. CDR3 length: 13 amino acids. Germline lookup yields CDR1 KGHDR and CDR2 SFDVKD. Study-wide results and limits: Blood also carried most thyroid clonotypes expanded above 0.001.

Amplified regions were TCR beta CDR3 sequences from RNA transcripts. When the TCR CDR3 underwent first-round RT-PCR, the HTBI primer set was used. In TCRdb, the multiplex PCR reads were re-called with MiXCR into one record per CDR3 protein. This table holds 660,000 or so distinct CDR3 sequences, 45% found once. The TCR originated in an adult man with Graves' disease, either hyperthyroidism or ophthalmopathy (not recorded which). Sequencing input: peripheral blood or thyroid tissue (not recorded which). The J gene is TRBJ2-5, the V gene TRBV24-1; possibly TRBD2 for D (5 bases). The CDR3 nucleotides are TGTGCCACCAGTGATGGAAGAGGGGAGACCCAGTACTTC. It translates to CATSDGRGETQYF.